This note documents a single T cell receptor (beta chain) sequence. Its antigen is currently unknown. Measured with immunoSEQ multiplex PCR; TCRdb has only the in-frame clones, and not every one. This table has around 150,000 clones, roughly 90% appearing once. CDR1 SGHNT and CDR2 YYREEE come from the germline V gene (reference sequence). Between the trimmed V and J ends, which lost 0 bases and 2 bases, there was a span of 14 bases. This CDR3 comprises 17 residues. This record comes from a study of T cell responses to AZD1222 COVID-19 vaccine. Study findings and constraints: Baseline serology detected seropositivity in only six or seven AZD1222 recipients.

The sample in question was peripheral blood, obtained 28 days after the second AZD1222 dose. The receptor was isolated from an adult who received the AZD1222 COVID-19 vaccine. The rearrangement uses TRBV5-4 and TRBJ2-2; TRBD2 is a possible D gene (6 bases). The chain's CDR3 is CASSLDLREINTGELFF. The CDR3 nucleotides are TGTGCCAGCAGCTTGGATCTCCGGGAGATTAACACCGGGGAGCTGTTTTTT.